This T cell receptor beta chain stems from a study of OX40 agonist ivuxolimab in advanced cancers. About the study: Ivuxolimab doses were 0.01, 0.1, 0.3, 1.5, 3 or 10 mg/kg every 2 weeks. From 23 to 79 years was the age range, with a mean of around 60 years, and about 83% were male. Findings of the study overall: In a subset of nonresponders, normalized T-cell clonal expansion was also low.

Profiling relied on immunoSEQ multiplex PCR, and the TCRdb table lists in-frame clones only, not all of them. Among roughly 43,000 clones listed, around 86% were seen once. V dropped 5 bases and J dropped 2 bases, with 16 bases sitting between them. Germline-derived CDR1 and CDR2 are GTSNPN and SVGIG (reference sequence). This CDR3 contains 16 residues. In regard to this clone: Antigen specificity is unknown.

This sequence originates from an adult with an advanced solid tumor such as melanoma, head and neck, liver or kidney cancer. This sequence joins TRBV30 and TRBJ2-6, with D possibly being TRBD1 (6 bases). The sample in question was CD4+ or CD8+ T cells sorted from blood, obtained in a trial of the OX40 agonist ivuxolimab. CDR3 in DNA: TGTGCCTGGGAGAGGGGGAAGGTCACTGGGGCCAACGTCCTGACTTTC. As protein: CAWERGKVTGANVLTF.